This section outlines one T cell receptor (beta chain) sequence together with its context. The antigen remains undetermined. The source of the sample is a study of Graves' ophthalmopathy and Graves' hyperthyroidism. Study-level points and caveats: Blood samples also showed most expanded thyroid clonotypes exceeding 0.001 frequency.

CDR3 regions of TCR beta were amplified from RNA transcripts. The authors performed first-round RT-PCR with HTBI primers and then a second-round multiplex PCR. TCRdb ran MiXCR on the multiplex PCR reads and lists one entry per CDR3 protein. Of hundreds of thousands of distinct CDR3 sequences in the sample, roughly 41% were seen once. The V gene's germline CDR1 is SGHAT and CDR2 FQNNGV. There are 16 residues in the CDR3. The V gene lost 5 bases and the J gene lost 4 bases, with 17 bases spanning the gap. Among the exclusions were patients with other autoimmune diseases, uncontrolled infections, pregnancy or lactation. Symptoms, serum thyroxine and TRAb, thyroid ultrasound, and orbital computed tomography formed the diagnostic basis.

The TCR sequence derives from an adult man with Graves' ophthalmopathy. Sequenced input: peripheral blood. This sequence joins TRBV11-2 and TRBJ1-4; tentative D call: TRBD1 (5 bases). The CDR3 sequence is CASSPRIGTVNEKLFF. CDR3 nucleotide sequence: TGTGCCAGCAGCCCTCGAATAGGGACCGTTAATGAAAAACTGTTTTTT.